These T cell receptor beta chains were read from a single sample in a study of identical twins. TCRdb re-derived calls from the 5' RACE reads in MiXCR, one entry per CDR3 protein. This sample has 690,000 or so distinct CDR3 sequences; more than 6.5% occur once, and the top ten carry 0.75% to 1%. These data were also filed under a second study, of yellow fever vaccine responses in identical twins.

The specimen was PBMCs. Every receptor here comes from a woman between 18 and 29 years old in good health. The CDR3 runs from the conserved cysteine through the conserved F or W. Fields, in order: D gene, clone size, V gene, J gene, CDR3 protein, CDR3 DNA. A D gene is named only where the DNA matches it firmly. Part of the rows lack a size; the others show once, few, many or a class for expanded clones.

d_call: NA
clone_size: NA
v_call: TRBV7-2
j_call: TRBJ2-3
cdr3_aa: CASSTGGTGTDTQYF
cdr3_nt: TGTGCCAGCAGCACCGGCGGGACAGGCACAGATACGCAGTATTTT

d_call: NA
clone_size: NA
v_call: TRBV30
j_call: TRBJ2-5
cdr3_aa: CALSGSEETQYF
cdr3_nt: TGTGCCTTGTCGGGGTCCGAAGAGACCCAGTACTTC

d_call: NA
clone_size: many
v_call: TRBV20-1
j_call: TRBJ2-7
cdr3_aa: CSARVLGRDYEQYF
cdr3_nt: TGCAGTGCTAGAGTGTTGGGCAGGGACTACGAGCAGTACTTC

d_call: TRBD1
clone_size: NA
v_call: TRBV12-3/TRBV12-4
j_call: TRBJ1-5
cdr3_aa: CASSPGTGGTQPQHF
cdr3_nt: TGTGCCAGCAGCCCCGGGACAGGGGGCACTCAGCCCCAGCATTTT

d_call: NA
clone_size: few
v_call: TRBV27
j_call: TRBJ2-7
cdr3_aa: CASSPIGNEQYF
cdr3_nt: TGTGCCAGCAGCCCTATCGGGAACGAGCAGTACTTC

d_call: NA
clone_size: NA
v_call: TRBV2
j_call: TRBJ1-2
cdr3_aa: CASTEGRGYGYTF
cdr3_nt: TGTGCCAGCACGGAGGGGCGAGGCTATGGCTACACCTTC

d_call: NA
clone_size: NA
v_call: TRBV19
j_call: TRBJ2-7
cdr3_aa: CASSIDHGTQVEQYF
cdr3_nt: TGTGCCAGTAGTATAGATCATGGGACCCAAGTCGAGCAGTACTTC

d_call: TRBD2
clone_size: NA
v_call: TRBV6-2/TRBV6-3
j_call: TRBJ2-7
cdr3_aa: CASKQGTSGAYLYEQYF
cdr3_nt: TGTGCCAGCAAACAAGGGACTAGCGGGGCTTACCTCTACGAGCAGTACTTC

d_call: TRBD2
clone_size: NA
v_call: TRBV6-5
j_call: TRBJ2-5
cdr3_aa: CASSYTDAGGETQYF
cdr3_nt: TGTGCCAGCAGTTACACTGACGCGGGAGGGGAGACCCAGTACTTC

d_call: NA
clone_size: few
v_call: TRBV9
j_call: TRBJ2-7
cdr3_aa: CASSVGQELSYEQYF
cdr3_nt: TGTGCCAGCAGCGTAGGTCAGGAGCTATCCTACGAGCAGTACTTC

d_call: NA
clone_size: once
v_call: TRBV19
j_call: TRBJ2-5
cdr3_aa: CASSIAGNSWETQYF
cdr3_nt: TGTGCCAGTAGTATAGCAGGGAACAGCTGGGAGACCCAGTACTTC

d_call: NA
clone_size: many
v_call: TRBV5-1
j_call: TRBJ2-2
cdr3_aa: CASSWQDPGELFF
cdr3_nt: TGCGCCAGCAGCTGGCAGGACCCCGGGGAGCTGTTTTTT

d_call: NA
clone_size: many
v_call: TRBV7-9
j_call: TRBJ2-7
cdr3_aa: CASSKATYEQYF
cdr3_nt: TGTGCCAGCTCCAAAGCCACCTACGAGCAGTACTTC

d_call: NA
clone_size: NA
v_call: TRBV6-1
j_call: TRBJ2-7
cdr3_aa: CAAALAGTSYEQYF
cdr3_nt: TGTGCCGCAGCCTTGGCGGGGACCTCCTACGAGCAGTACTTC

d_call: TRBD2
clone_size: many
v_call: TRBV7-2
j_call: TRBJ2-3
cdr3_aa: CASSSGLAAELDTQYF
cdr3_nt: TGTGCCAGCAGCTCCGGACTAGCTGCGGAATTGGATACGCAGTATTTT

d_call: TRBD1
clone_size: few
v_call: TRBV5-1
j_call: TRBJ2-7
cdr3_aa: CASSPGTDVKEQYF
cdr3_nt: TGCGCCAGCAGCCCCGGGACAGATGTCAAAGAGCAGTACTTC

d_call: TRBD2
clone_size: NA
v_call: TRBV3-1
j_call: TRBJ2-3
cdr3_aa: CASSRPYGGAETDTQYF
cdr3_nt: TGTGCCAGCAGCCGCCCGTACGGGGGGGCCGAAACAGATACGCAGTATTTT

d_call: TRBD1
clone_size: few
v_call: TRBV6-5
j_call: TRBJ2-7
cdr3_aa: CASSFGTGSNEQYF
cdr3_nt: TGTGCCAGCAGTTTCGGGACAGGGTCTAACGAGCAGTACTTC

d_call: NA
clone_size: NA
v_call: TRBV15
j_call: TRBJ1-2
cdr3_aa: CATSRFNRDGYTF
cdr3_nt: TGTGCCACCAGCAGATTTAACAGGGATGGCTACACCTTC

d_call: NA
clone_size: NA
v_call: TRBV15
j_call: TRBJ2-5
cdr3_aa: CATADLVGLETQYF
cdr3_nt: TGTGCCACCGCCGATCTGGTGGGGTTGGAGACCCAGTACTTC

d_call: NA
clone_size: NA
v_call: TRBV30
j_call: TRBJ2-7
cdr3_aa: CAWGLGYDYEQYF
cdr3_nt: TGTGCCTGGGGACTTGGATACGACTACGAGCAGTACTTC

d_call: TRBD2
clone_size: few
v_call: TRBV2
j_call: TRBJ2-1
cdr3_aa: CASSVDSGRLNEQFF
cdr3_nt: TGTGCCAGCAGTGTAGATAGCGGGAGGTTGAATGAGCAGTTCTTC

d_call: NA
clone_size: NA
v_call: TRBV7-9
j_call: TRBJ2-2
cdr3_aa: CASSTGELFF
cdr3_nt: TGTGCCAGCAGTACCGGGGAGCTGTTTTTT

d_call: TRBD2
clone_size: many
v_call: TRBV4-3
j_call: TRBJ2-7
cdr3_aa: CASSQNLGEGQYF
cdr3_nt: TGCGCCAGCAGCCAAAACTTAGGGGAGGGACAGTACTTC

d_call: TRBD1
clone_size: NA
v_call: TRBV6-1
j_call: TRBJ2-7
cdr3_aa: CASRGTAPPYEQYF
cdr3_nt: TGTGCCAGCAGAGGGACAGCGCCGCCCTACGAGCAGTACTTC

d_call: TRBD2
clone_size: few
v_call: TRBV7-9
j_call: TRBJ2-2
cdr3_aa: CASSPKPLAGGTGELFF
cdr3_nt: TGTGCCAGCAGCCCGAAGCCCCTAGCGGGAGGGACCGGGGAGCTGTTTTTT

d_call: TRBD2
clone_size: NA
v_call: TRBV4-3
j_call: TRBJ2-1
cdr3_aa: CASSQEVTSGHNEQFF
cdr3_nt: TGCGCCAGCAGCCAAGAAGTGACTAGCGGGCACAATGAGCAGTTCTTC

d_call: NA
clone_size: NA
v_call: TRBV2
j_call: TRBJ2-1
cdr3_aa: CASGFRGEQFF
cdr3_nt: TGTGCCAGCGGTTTTCGAGGCGAGCAGTTCTTC

d_call: NA
clone_size: many
v_call: TRBV3-1
j_call: TRBJ2-1
cdr3_aa: CASSQHHRVEGNEQFF
cdr3_nt: TGTGCCAGCAGCCAACACCACAGGGTCGAGGGCAATGAGCAGTTCTTC

d_call: TRBD2
clone_size: NA
v_call: TRBV20-1
j_call: TRBJ2-5
cdr3_aa: CSAPVLAGMGGQETQYF
cdr3_nt: TGCAGTGCTCCGGTTCTAGCGGGGATGGGCGGCCAAGAGACCCAGTACTTC

d_call: TRBD1
clone_size: NA
v_call: TRBV7-9
j_call: TRBJ1-1
cdr3_aa: CASSQPGQAVEAFF
cdr3_nt: TGTGCCAGCAGCCAACCGGGACAGGCCGTTGAAGCTTTCTTT

d_call: NA
clone_size: few
v_call: TRBV14
j_call: TRBJ2-7
cdr3_aa: CASSHEGHPSYEQYF
cdr3_nt: TGTGCCAGCAGCCACGAGGGACATCCCTCCTACGAGCAGTACTTC

d_call: TRBD2
clone_size: few
v_call: TRBV5-1
j_call: TRBJ2-1
cdr3_aa: CASSLGPSGSLNEQFF
cdr3_nt: TGCGCCAGCAGCTTGGGGCCGAGCGGGAGTTTGAACGAGCAGTTCTTC

d_call: TRBD1
clone_size: many
v_call: TRBV4-2
j_call: TRBJ2-5
cdr3_aa: CASSQAPTGAETQYF
cdr3_nt: TGTGCCAGCAGCCAAGCGCCGACAGGGGCGGAGACCCAGTACTTC

d_call: NA
clone_size: NA
v_call: TRBV24-1
j_call: TRBJ2-3
cdr3_aa: CATSDRWTELTDTQYF
cdr3_nt: TGTGCCACCAGTGACCGGTGGACGGAATTAACAGATACGCAGTATTTT

d_call: NA
clone_size: few
v_call: TRBV3-1
j_call: TRBJ1-5
cdr3_aa: CASSQGGTSGQPQHF
cdr3_nt: TGTGCCAGCAGCCAAGGGGGCACGTCGGGTCAGCCCCAGCATTTT

d_call: NA
clone_size: few
v_call: TRBV3-1
j_call: TRBJ1-1
cdr3_aa: CASSRSHMNTEAFF
cdr3_nt: TGTGCCAGCAGCCGAAGCCATATGAACACTGAAGCTTTCTTT

d_call: NA
clone_size: NA
v_call: TRBV5-6
j_call: TRBJ2-1
cdr3_aa: CASSSPGVRRGAYNEQFF
cdr3_nt: TGTGCCAGCAGCTCGCCCGGCGTGAGGCGGGGTGCCTACAATGAGCAGTTCTTC

d_call: TRBD1
clone_size: few
v_call: TRBV5-1
j_call: TRBJ2-3
cdr3_aa: CASSLEAGGFSTDTQYF
cdr3_nt: TGCGCCAGCAGCTTGGAGGCAGGGGGCTTTAGCACAGATACGCAGTATTTT

d_call: NA
clone_size: few
v_call: TRBV11-1
j_call: TRBJ2-2
cdr3_aa: CASSSLQGGNTGELFF
cdr3_nt: TGTGCCAGCAGTTCCCTTCAGGGGGGGAACACCGGGGAGCTGTTTTTT

d_call: NA
clone_size: many
v_call: TRBV13
j_call: TRBJ2-7
cdr3_aa: CASSSNGYEQYF
cdr3_nt: TGTGCCAGCAGCTCGAACGGCTACGAGCAGTACTTC